This passage covers 21 T cell receptor beta chains from one sample sequenced in a study of post-analysis software for immune sequencing data. Findings and caveats of the study: Among about 5 TRBV segments more frequent in patients than controls were TRBV5-6, TRBV5-1 and TRBV20-1.

TCR beta libraries were prepared from cDNA with unique molecular identifiers. TCRdb reprocessed the PCR reads with MiXCR, giving one entry per CDR3 protein. This sample has fewer than 600,000 distinct CDR3 sequences, with over 35% found just once. These receptors lack a known antigen. The sample consisted of blood. These receptors were obtained from a girl aged 10 to 17 with multiple sclerosis.

This clonotype turned up a few times. The rearrangement joins TRBV20-1 to TRBJ2-3; maybe TRBD1 (6 bases). This CDR3 is 13 amino acids long. Germline loops: CDR1 DFQATT, CDR2 SNEGSKA (reference sequence). Between the trimmed V and J ends, which lost 7 bases and 2 bases, there was a span of 13 bases. The CDR3 spells CSGVTGPTDTQYF. CDR3 nucleotides: TGCAGTGGGGTAACAGGGCCCACAGATACGCAGTATTTT.

The chain uses TRBV7-9 and TRBJ2-3, with D possibly matching TRBD1 (6 bases). Trimming removed 1 base from V and 6 bases from J, with 11 bases in between. Germline loops: CDR1 SEHNR, CDR2 FQNEAQ (reference sequence). CDR3 length equals 14 residues. The CDR3 nucleotides are TGTGCCAGCAGCTTAGAGGTGGGGGCCGATACGCAGTATTTT. This encodes CASSLEVGADTQYF.

The table lists this clonotype with a few counts. The V and J genes are TRBV29-1 and TRBJ2-7; 8 bases map to TRBD1. V lost 7 bases and J lost 6; bases outside the gene matches: 8. Germline-derived CDR1 and CDR2 are SQVTM and ANQGSEA. This CDR3 contains 12 residues. The CDR3, as DNA: TGCAGCGCCGGACAGGGCCCGCGCGAGCAGTACTTC. Its translation is CSAGQGPREQYF.

Of note for this clonotype: A junction boundary mismatches the germline segment, possibly from a read error. This chain connects TRBV27 to TRBJ1-5; a weak D match, TRBD1 (5 bases). This CDR3 region has 13 residues. From germline, CDR1 is MNHEY and CDR2 SMNVEV (reference sequence). CDR3 residues: CAGRQGGNQPQHF. Here the CDR3 DNA reads TGTGCCGGCAGGCAGGGAGGCAATCAGCCCCAGCATTTT.

This chain joins TRBV20-1 and TRBJ1-1; TRBD1 agrees at 9 bases. Unmatched junction bases numbered 7, after V lost 4 bases and J lost 1 base. The CDR3 consists of 15 residues. Germline V CDR1 and CDR2: DFQATT, SNEGSKA (reference sequence). The CDR3 nucleotides are TGCAGTGCTACAAACCCGGGACAGGGGAACACTGAAGCTTTCTTT. Protein sequence: CSATNPGQGNTEAFF.

The genes are TRBV28 and TRBJ2-1; tentative D call: TRBD2 (6 bases). The CDR3 extends over 14 amino acids. The V end lost 7 bases, the J end lost 7 bases, and 17 bases lay between the germline ends. CDR1 is MDHEN and CDR2 is SYDVKM in the germline V gene. CDR3 sequence reads: CASKTSRLDNEQFF. The DNA of the CDR3 is TGTGCCAGCAAGACCTCGAGACTAGATAATGAGCAGTTCTTC.

This clonotype has a handful of counts. The chain employs TRBV7-2 and TRBJ2-3; D is undetermined. The germline V gene encodes CDR1 SGHTA and CDR2 FQGNSA. The CDR3 extends over 14 amino acids. V gave up 2 bases and J gave up 4 bases, with 10 bases separating them. CDR3 protein: CASSLINAPDTQYF. The CDR3 DNA reads as TGTGCCAGCAGCTTAATCAACGCCCCAGATACGCAGTATTTT.

This rearrangement joins TRBV7-3 to TRBJ1-2; D is possibly TRBD1 (5 bases). Trimming stripped 2 bases from V and 4 bases from J, with 11 bases between. CDR3 length: 14 residues. CDR1 is SGHTA, CDR2 FQGTGA, per germline. The CDR3 DNA reads TGTGCCAGCAGCTTAGGGGCCTCTGGCTATGGCTACACCTTC. This sequence encodes CASSLGASGYGYTF.

The chain combines TRBV28 with TRBJ1-2; 8 nucleotides line up with TRBD1. Germline trimming cut 2 bases from V and 0 bases from J; bases unmatched to any gene: 11. Germline V gene lookup returns CDR1 MDHEN and CDR2 SYDVKM. The CDR3 runs 18 residues. CDR3 amino acids: CASSLPWDRRPANYGYTF. The CDR3 coding sequence is TGTGCCAGCAGTTTACCCTGGGACAGGAGACCGGCTAACTATGGCTACACCTTC.

The gene calls are TRBV28 and TRBJ1-1; 7 bases align to TRBD1. CDR1 MDHEN and CDR2 SYDVKM come from the germline V gene. The CDR3 runs to 18 residues. J was trimmed by 6 bases and V by 3 bases; bases with no gene match: 19. The CDR3 spells CASSFNLGDRVLPPEAFF. CDR3 DNA sequence: TGTGCCAGCAGTTTTAATCTTGGAGACAGGGTTTTGCCCCCTGAAGCTTTCTTT.

This chain uses TRBV28 with TRBJ1-5; D gene unclear. The CDR3 runs 13 residues. Germline values: CDR1 MDHEN, CDR2 SYDVKM. V lost 3 bases, J lost 5 bases, and 8 bases lay in between. CDR3 nucleotides: TGTGCCAGCAGTTTCCTTTTTGATCAGCCCCAGCATTTT. The encoded protein is CASSFLFDQPQHF.

This chain connects TRBV7-3 to TRBJ2-1; D might be TRBD2 (6 bases). With 4 bases removed from V and 4 bases from J, the gap between germline ends came to 17 bases. Germline CDR1 reads SGHTA; CDR2 reads FQGTGA. The CDR3 is 16 amino acids. Here the CDR3 reads CASSWDFRERYNEQFF. CDR3 sequence (DNA): TGTGCCAGCAGCTGGGATTTCCGGGAGCGGTACAATGAGCAGTTCTTC.

This chain uses TRBV18 with TRBJ2-7, with 8 bases identical to TRBD1. CDR3 length: 14 residues. V shed 5 bases, J shed 5 bases, and the junction held 8 bases outside the gene matches. Looked up from germline, CDR1 is KGHSH and CDR2 is LQKENI. The DNA for the CDR3 is TGTGCCAGCTCAGAGGGACAGGTGACCCACGAGCAGTACTTC. Amino acid sequence: CASSEGQVTHEQYF.

The chain links TRBV6-1 to TRBJ1-5; D call uncertain. Trimming left V 6 bases short and J 2 bases short, with 8 bases between. Germline V gene sequence: CDR1 MNHNS, CDR2 SASEGT. The CDR3 totals 13 residues. Written as DNA, the CDR3 is TGTGCCAGCAGGGAGGATGGCAATCAGCCCCAGCATTTT. It yields the protein CASREDGNQPQHF.

This chain uses TRBV15 with TRBJ2-7; D is unclear. Looked up from germline, CDR1 is LNHNV and CDR2 is YYDKDF (reference sequence). This CDR3 is 15 amino acids long. V was shortened by 0 bases and J by 0 bases, with 9 bases between the two germline ends. The CDR3 is CATSRDRWSSYEQYF. The CDR3 DNA is TGTGCCACCAGCAGAGATCGTTGGAGCTCCTACGAGCAGTACTTC.

The chain employs TRBV7-2 and TRBJ2-1; tentatively, D is TRBD1 (5 bases). The CDR3 length is 11 residues. Germline lookup yields CDR1 SGHTA and CDR2 FQGNSA. V was shortened by 8 bases and J by 15 bases, with 17 bases between the two germline ends. The CDR3 coding sequence is TGTGCCAGCCTAAACCCCAGGGCTATGTTCTTC. Encoded protein: CASLNPRAMFF.

This clonotype has a handful of counts. The chain has TRBV15 and TRBJ2-5; 13 nucleotides align to TRBD2. The tail of the sequence fits TRBJ2-7 better, so the J call may be wrong. Germline loops: CDR1 LNHNV, CDR2 YYDKDF (reference sequence). The CDR3 is 15 amino acids. The CDR3: CATSSGLAGVGEQYF. The CDR3, as DNA: TGTGCCACCAGTAGCGGACTAGCGGGAGTAGGCGAGCAGTACTTC.

This clonotype was detected only a few times. V and J are TRBV21-1 and TRBJ2-7; the D call of TRBD1 is as the table states it, not checked on the DNA. TRBV21-1 is a known pseudogene. This CDR3 has 13 amino acids. CDR3 in DNA: TGTGCCACTGGAATGGGGCTCCCCTACGAGCAGTACTTC. It codes for CATGMGLPYEQYF.

Details on this clonotype: A read error may produce the germline difference seen at one junction end. The genes are TRBV4-2 and TRBJ2-1; 9 positions agree with TRBD2. The V gene's germline CDR1 is LGHNA and CDR2 YNFKEQ. CDR3 length: 16 residues. The CDR3 DNA is TGTGCCAGCAACCAAGATTGGCGGGAGGGGTTCAAGGGGCAGTTCTTC. This translates into CASNQDWREGFKGQFF.

This clonotype was seen only a few times. The gene calls are TRBV20-1 and TRBJ2-1; possible D gene TRBD1, 6 bases. The CDR3 extends over 14 amino acids. The V end lost 5 bases, the J end lost 0 bases, and 11 bases lay between the germline ends. CDR1 is DFQATT and CDR2 is SNEGSKA in the germline V gene (reference sequence). As DNA, the CDR3 is TGCAGTGCTCTGGACAGCAGCTCCTACAATGAGCAGTTCTTC. Translated: CSALDSSSYNEQFF.

The rearrangement links TRBV7-9 to TRBJ1-5; TRBD1 matches at 7 bases. This CDR3 comprises 16 residues. Germline V gene sequence: CDR1 SEHNR, CDR2 FQNEAQ (reference sequence). The V and J ends lost 4 bases and 5 bases, in that order; junction bases with no gene match: 11. The chain's CDR3 is CASSSGQLLGDQPQHF. DNA of the CDR3: TGTGCCAGCAGCTCGGGACAGCTCCTGGGTGATCAGCCCCAGCATTTT.